This T cell receptor beta chain was sequenced during a study of cytomegalovirus exposure and HLA in healthy donors. For the study at large: T cells numbering about 180 million yielded some 110 million unique TCR beta sequences in an earlier analysis. Early released data had tens of millions of unique TCRs, all coming from HLA-typed donors.

PCR amplification relied on 60 Vbeta primers (plus 13 Jbeta primers). The protocol was immunoSEQ multiplex PCR, while the TCRdb copy is restricted to in-frame clones and leaves out a portion. The data contain around 150,000 clones, around 72% of them singletons. This clone was observed once. Its antigen remains unknown. V dropped 3 bases and J dropped 3 bases, with 6 bases sitting between them. Germline CDR1 reads MNHNS; CDR2 reads SASEGT. This CDR3 comprises 13 residues. The study, taken as a whole, reports: V- and J-gene trimming of TCR beta was linked (in a later analysis) to a missense DCLRE1C variant. In vitro assays verified that a few CMV-associated chains recognized CMV antigens specifically.

Sequenced: PBMCs. This TCR was sampled from a man aged 50 or older in good health and CMV-seropositive. The chain carries TRBV6-1 and TRBJ1-5; D uncertain. The CDR3 reads CASSEGSNQPQHF. CDR3 DNA sequence: TGTGCCAGCAGTGAGGGCTCCAATCAGCCCCAGCATTTT.